This paragraph covers one T cell receptor beta chain sequence. Its antigen is unknown. The sample comes from a study of a mutant IDH1 vaccine in newly diagnosed glioma. Study-wide background: Commencement of vaccination occurred 4-6 weeks following radiotherapy alone, or concurrently with temozolomide cycles. The study held visit V12 at week 35 and visit V13 at week 47. Pretreatment consisted of radiotherapy, temozolomide, or both, with most receiving both.

Specified time point: week 47, end of study. Doses consisted of 300 ug of mutant IDH1 20-mer peptide each, paired with topical imiquimod. Assay used: immunoSEQ multiplex PCR; TCRdb lists only in-frame clones, some missing. The sample shows roughly 86,000 clones, around nine tenths of them seen only once. V was trimmed by 7 bases and J by 7 bases, leaving 21 bases between them. This CDR3 has 15 residues. Looked up from germline, CDR1 is SGHNT and CDR2 is YYREEE (reference sequence). The clonotype was recovered from a woman in her fifties or sixties with glioma. Sequenced here: PBMCs, sampled from a glioma patient whose treatment included an IDH1 peptide vaccine. The V call is TRBV5-4, the J call TRBJ2-1, with D unclear. The CDR3 region is CASGNRATETNEQFF. CDR3 DNA: TGTGCCAGCGGGAACCGGGCCACAGAGACGAATGAGCAGTTCTTC.